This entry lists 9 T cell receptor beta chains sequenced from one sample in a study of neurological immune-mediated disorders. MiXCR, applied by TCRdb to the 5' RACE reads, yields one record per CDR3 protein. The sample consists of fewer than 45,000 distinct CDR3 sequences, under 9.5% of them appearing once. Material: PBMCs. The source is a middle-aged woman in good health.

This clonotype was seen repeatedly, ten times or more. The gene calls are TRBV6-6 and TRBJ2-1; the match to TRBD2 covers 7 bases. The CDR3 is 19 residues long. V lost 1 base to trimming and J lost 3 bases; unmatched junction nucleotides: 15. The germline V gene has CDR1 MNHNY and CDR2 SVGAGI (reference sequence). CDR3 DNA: TGTGCCAGCAGTTACTGGGACCCAGCGGGGCTTTTGGGCTACAATGAGCAGTTCTTC. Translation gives CASSYWDPAGLLGYNEQFF.

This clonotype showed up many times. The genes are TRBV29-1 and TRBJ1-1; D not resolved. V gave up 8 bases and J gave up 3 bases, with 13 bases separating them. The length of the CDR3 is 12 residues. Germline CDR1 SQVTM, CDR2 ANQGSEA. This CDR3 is CSPGWGDTEAFF. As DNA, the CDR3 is TGCAGCCCGGGATGGGGAGACACTGAAGCTTTCTTT.

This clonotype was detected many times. The DNA for the CDR3 is TGCAGTGCTTTGTTCCCAGCGGGGGGCAGTGAGACCCAGTACTTC. Protein product: CSALFPAGGSETQYF. V usage is TRBV20-1 and J usage is TRBJ2-5; 9 bases match TRBD2. The CDR3 loop spans 15 amino acids. CDR1 and CDR2 from the germline V gene are DFQATT and SNEGSKA (reference sequence). V lost 5 bases and J lost 5; bases outside the gene matches: 12.

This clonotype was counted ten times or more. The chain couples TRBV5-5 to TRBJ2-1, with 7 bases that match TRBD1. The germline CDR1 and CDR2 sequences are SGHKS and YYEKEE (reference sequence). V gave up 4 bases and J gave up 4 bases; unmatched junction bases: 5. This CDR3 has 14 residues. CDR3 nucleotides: TGTGCCAGCAGCGCTTTGACAGGGTACAATGAGCAGTTCTTC. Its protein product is CASSALTGYNEQFF.

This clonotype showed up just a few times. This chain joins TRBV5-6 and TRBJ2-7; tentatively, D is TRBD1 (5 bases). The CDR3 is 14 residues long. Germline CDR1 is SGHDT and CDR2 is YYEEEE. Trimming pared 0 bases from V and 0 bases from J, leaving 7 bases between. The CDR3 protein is CASSLGRVSYEQYF. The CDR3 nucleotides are TGTGCCAGCAGCTTGGGCAGGGTCTCCTACGAGCAGTACTTC.

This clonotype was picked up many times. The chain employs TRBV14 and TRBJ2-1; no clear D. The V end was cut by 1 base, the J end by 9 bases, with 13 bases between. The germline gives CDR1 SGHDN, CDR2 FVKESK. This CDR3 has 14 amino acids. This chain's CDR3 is CASSQGLFGSEQFF. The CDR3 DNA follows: TGTGCCAGCAGCCAAGGTCTTTTTGGGTCTGAGCAGTTCTTC.

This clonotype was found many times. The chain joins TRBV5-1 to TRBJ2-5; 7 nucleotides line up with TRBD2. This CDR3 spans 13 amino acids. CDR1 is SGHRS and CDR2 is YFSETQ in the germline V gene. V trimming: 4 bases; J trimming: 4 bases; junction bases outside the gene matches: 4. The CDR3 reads CASSQSGTETQYF. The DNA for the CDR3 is TGCGCCAGCAGCCAGAGCGGGACAGAGACCCAGTACTTC.

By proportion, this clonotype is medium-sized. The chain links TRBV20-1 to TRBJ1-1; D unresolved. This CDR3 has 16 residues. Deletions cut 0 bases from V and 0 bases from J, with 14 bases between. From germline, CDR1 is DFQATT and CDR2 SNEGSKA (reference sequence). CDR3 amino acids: CSARDNTGFMNTEAFF. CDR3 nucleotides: TGCAGTGCTAGAGATAATACGGGTTTCATGAACACTGAAGCTTTCTTT.

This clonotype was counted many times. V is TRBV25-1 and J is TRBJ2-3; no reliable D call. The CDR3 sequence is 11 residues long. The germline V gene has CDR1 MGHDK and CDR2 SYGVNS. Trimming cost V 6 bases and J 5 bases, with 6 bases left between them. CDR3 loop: CASRIKDTQYF. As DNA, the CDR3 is TGTGCCAGCAGAATAAAAGATACGCAGTATTTT.